A single sample is the source of the 28 T cell receptor beta chains below, sequenced in a study of T cells in narcolepsy. Sequencing was performed with immunoSEQ multiplex PCR; in TCRdb, only in-frame clones are kept and a portion is missing. The table includes 31,000 or so clones, roughly 90% detected once. Material: CD45RA- memory CD4+ T cells from PBMCs. The receptors here all came from a human donor with narcolepsy.

The table lists this clone with a count of one. This chain uses TRBV5-1 with TRBJ2-2, with D perhaps TRBD1 (7 bases). Trimming took off 3 bases at V and 4 bases at J, with 19 bases between the two ends. The CDR3 consists of 17 residues. Germline assignment: CDR1 SGHRS and CDR2 YFSETQ. The CDR3 loop reads CASSYRAGGLSTGELFF. DNA of the CDR3: TGCGCCAGCAGCTACCGGGCAGGGGGACTTAGCACCGGGGAGCTGTTTTTT.

The chain carries TRBV28 and TRBJ2-2; D is ambiguous. The germline V and J ends were trimmed by 6 bases and 2 bases, with 10 bases remaining between them. Germline V gives CDR1 MDHEN, CDR2 SYDVKM. This CDR3 comprises 14 residues. The CDR3 DNA sequence: TGTGCCAGCAGCGGCGGATTAAACACCGGGGAGCTGTTTTTT. Translating gives CASSGGLNTGELFF. The full variable domain, completed using reference TRBV28 and TRBJ2-2, is DVKVTQSSRYLVKRTGEKVFLECVQDMDHENMFWYRQDPGLGLRLIYFSYDVKMKEKGDIPEGYSVSREKKERFSLILESASTNQTSMYLCASSGGLNTGELFFGEGSRLTVL.

The rearrangement joins TRBV9 to TRBJ1-2, with TRBD1 identical over 8 bases. V was clipped by 0 bases and J by 8 bases; unmatched bases: 9. The CDR3 runs to 15 residues. From germline, CDR1 is SGDLS and CDR2 YYNGEE. CDR3 DNA: TGTGCCAGCAGCGTAGCTCCCCGGACAGGGAAGGGCTACACCTTC. Protein product: CASSVAPRTGKGYTF. Full variable domain (remainder filled in from reference TRBV9 and TRBJ1-2): DSGVTQTPKHLITATGQRVTLRCSPRSGDLSVYWYQQSLDQGLQFLIQYYNGEERAKGNILERFSAQQFPDLHSELNLSSLELGDSALYFCASSVAPRTGKGYTFGSGTRLTVV.

The chain carries TRBV19 and TRBJ2-7; D might be TRBD2 (5 bases). V was pared by 4 bases and J by 5 bases, with 15 bases between. Germline V CDR1 and CDR2: LNHDA, SQIVND (reference sequence). The CDR3 consists of 14 residues. CDR3 DNA sequence: TGTGCCAGTAGTAGTGGGAGAGAGTCAGACGAGCAGTACTTC. It specifies CASSSGRESDEQYF.

The V gene is TRBV10-3, the J gene TRBJ2-7, with D possibly TRBD1 on 5 matching bases. Germline V gene data show CDR1 as ENHRY and CDR2 as SYGVKD. V lost 6 bases, J lost 4 bases, and 10 bases lay in between. The CDR3 spans 12 residues. CDR3 nucleotide sequence: TGTGCCATCAGCGGCGACAGATACGAGCAGTACTTC. It encodes CAISGDRYEQYF.

CDR3 in DNA: TGTGCCAGCAGCTCAACGGGGTTCCCGGGAGAGACCCAGTACTTC. Protein sequence: CASSSTGFPGETQYF. The chain has TRBV7-2 and TRBJ2-5; possibly TRBD2 for D (5 bases). V dropped 4 bases and J dropped 4 bases, with 16 bases sitting between them. Germline V lookup: CDR1 SGHTA, CDR2 FQGNSA. CDR3 length equals 15 residues.

The rearrangement links TRBV6-5 to TRBJ1-5, with D uncertain. CDR3 length: 15 residues. The germline V and J ends were trimmed by 0 bases and 8 bases, with 14 bases remaining between them. The V gene's germline CDR1 is MNHEY and CDR2 SVGAGI. DNA of the CDR3: TGTGCCAGCAGTTACTCAGGGAACTCCGTCGAGCCCCAGCATTTT. Protein product: CASSYSGNSVEPQHF.

The rearrangement uses TRBV4-3 and TRBJ2-3; D call uncertain. The CDR3 extends over 16 amino acids. In germline, CDR1 is LGHNA, CDR2 YSLEER. The V end was cut by 0 bases, the J end by 0 bases, with 10 bases between. The CDR3 DNA is TGCGCCAGCAGCCAAGATCGTGCTTCTAGCACAGATACGCAGTATTTT. Protein sequence: CASSQDRASSTDTQYF.

This clone appeared a few times. The chain has TRBV10-3 and TRBJ1-2; the D is unclear. In germline, CDR1 is ENHRY, CDR2 SYGVKD. This CDR3 region has 14 residues. V lost 3 bases and J lost 3, with 11 bases in between. The CDR3, as DNA: TGTGCCATCAGTGATCAATCTACCGACTATGGCTACACCTTC. Protein: CAISDQSTDYGYTF.

This chain links TRBV10-3 with TRBJ2-5; the D is unclear. The CDR3 runs to 12 residues. Trimming shortened V by 3 bases and J by 1 base, and 3 bases separated the two germline ends. Germline loops: CDR1 ENHRY, CDR2 SYGVKD. DNA for the CDR3: TGTGCCATCAGTGACCCCCAAGAGACCCAGTACTTC. Translating gives CAISDPQETQYF.

The rearrangement links TRBV2 to TRBJ2-7; no reliable D call. The CDR3 has 13 residues. Trimming left V 7 bases short and J 1 base short, with 11 bases between. Germline lookup yields CDR1 SNHLY and CDR2 FYNNEI. CDR3 nucleotides: TGTGCCAGCACCACAATCAGTTCCTACGAGCAGTACTTC. Translation: CASTTISSYEQYF.

This sequence joins TRBV19 and TRBJ1-1; 8 bases map to TRBD1. The J segment lost 0 bases and the V segment lost 5 bases, leaving 8 bases of the junction unmatched. The CDR3 totals 16 residues. Germline V CDR1 and CDR2: LNHDA, SQIVND (reference sequence). In DNA form, the CDR3 reads TGTGCCAGTAGTGGACCAGGGGGCCTCATGAACACTGAAGCTTTCTTT. The encoded protein is CASSGPGGLMNTEAFF.

The genes are TRBV4-1 and TRBJ2-1, with D uncertain. V was clipped by 3 bases and J by 2 bases, with 5 bases between them. The CDR3 has 13 amino acids. CDR1 is MGHRA, CDR2 YSYEKL, per germline. Written as DNA, the CDR3 is TGCGCCAGCAGCCAGCAGACCTACAATGAGCAGTTCTTC. This gives the protein CASSQQTYNEQFF.

The rearrangement uses TRBV6-6 and TRBJ1-2; D unclear. CDR1 is MNHNY and CDR2 is SVGAGI in the germline V gene (reference sequence). V lost 7 bases and J 3 bases, leaving 18 bases between the germline ends. CDR3 length: 15 residues. The CDR3 reads CASNLGPPDYYGYTF. The DNA of the CDR3 is TGTGCCAGCAACCTCGGCCCACCCGACTACTATGGCTACACCTTC.

The chain couples TRBV30 to TRBJ2-7; TRBD1 agrees at 9 bases. Germline CDR1 is GTSNPN and CDR2 is SVGIG (reference sequence). The CDR3 has 14 residues. Trimming removed 0 bases from V and 7 bases from J; junction bases left unmatched: 7. The DNA for the CDR3 is TGTGCCTGGAGTGTGTCGGGACAGGGTTGGGAGCAGTACTTC. This gives the protein CAWSVSGQGWEQYF. The full variable domain, completed using reference TRBV30 and TRBJ2-7, is SQTIHQWPATLVQPVGSPLSLECTVEGTSNPNLYWYRQAAGRGLQLLFYSVGIGQISSEVPQNLSASRPQDRQFILSSKKLLLSDSGFYLCAWSVSGQGWEQYFGPGTRLTVT.

This chain uses TRBV9 with TRBJ2-7, with D possibly matching TRBD1 (5 bases). Germline lookup yields CDR1 SGDLS and CDR2 YYNGEE. Trimming shortened V by 0 bases and J by 7 bases, and 14 bases separated the two germline ends. The length of the CDR3 is 14 residues. This CDR3 is CASSVEGQGREQYF. The CDR3 nucleotides read TGTGCCAGCAGCGTAGAGGGTCAGGGCCGGGAGCAGTACTTC.

CDR3 DNA sequence: TGTGCCAGTAGCGGGACTAGCGGGGGGGCTTTCCAAGAGACCCAGTACTTC. It encodes CASSGTSGGAFQETQYF. The chain is built from TRBV19 and TRBJ2-5, with 16 bases lining up with TRBD2. CDR1 and CDR2 from the germline V gene are LNHDA and SQIVND (reference sequence). The junction had 5 bases not matched to a gene; V was cut back by 6 bases and J by 1 base. The CDR3 contains 17 residues.

This clone was detected only once. The CDR3 reads CASRPGQESNQPQHF. CDR3 sequence (DNA): TGTGCCAGCAGACCCGGACAGGAAAGCAATCAGCCCCAGCATTTT. The chain couples TRBV2 to TRBJ1-5, with TRBD1 matching over 7 bases. Per germline, CDR1 SNHLY and CDR2 FYNNEI. The CDR3 runs to 15 residues. With V trimmed by 6 bases and J by 1 base, 6 bases remained unmatched.

The chain carries TRBV2 and TRBJ1-3; D remains unclear. CDR1 and CDR2 from the germline V gene are SNHLY and FYNNEI. CDR3 length equals 12 residues. Trimming removed 6 bases at V and 2 bases at J, with 5 bases between. The CDR3 DNA is TGTGCCAGCAGAAGAACTGGAAACACCATATATTTT. Its protein product is CASRRTGNTIYF.

V and J are TRBV5-6 and TRBJ1-4; D is perhaps TRBD1 (6 bases). The CDR3 has 14 residues. Per germline, CDR1 SGHDT and CDR2 YYEEEE. Trimming removed 3 bases at V and 4 bases at J, with 10 bases between. The DNA for the CDR3 is TGTGCCAGCAGCTATAGGGGGGTTAATGAAAAACTGTTTTTT. Translating gives CASSYRGVNEKLFF.

This clone occurred a few times. The genes are TRBV6-6 and TRBJ2-1; the D gene is possibly TRBD2 (5 bases). V was clipped by 4 bases and J by 0 bases, with 10 bases between them. The CDR3 has 15 amino acids. Germline loops: CDR1 MNHNY, CDR2 SVGAGI (reference sequence). In DNA form, the CDR3 reads TGTGCCAGCAGTTCAGAGGGTTTCTCCTACAATGAGCAGTTCTTC. It translates to CASSSEGFSYNEQFF.

The rearrangement uses TRBV5-1 and TRBJ2-5; 7 bases are shared with TRBD1. V was clipped by 5 bases and J by 5 bases; unmatched bases: 12. The CDR3 consists of 15 residues. Germline loops: CDR1 SGHRS, CDR2 YFSETQ. CDR3 loop: CASRRDSRRLETQYF. In nucleotides, the CDR3 is TGCGCCAGCAGACGGGACAGCAGGAGGTTGGAGACCCAGTACTTC.

The chain recombines TRBV30 with TRBJ1-2, with TRBD1 matching over 8 bases. The CDR3 extends over 15 amino acids. The junction had 11 bases not matched to a gene; V was cut back by 3 bases and J by 5 bases. CDR1 is GTSNPN, CDR2 SVGIG, per germline (reference sequence). Here the CDR3 reads CAWREQGAIVYGYTF. The CDR3 DNA sequence: TGTGCCTGGAGGGAGCAGGGGGCGATCGTTTATGGCTACACCTTC.

The CDR3 here is CAWFPRTLYGYTF. Written as DNA, the CDR3 is TGTGCCTGGTTCCCCCGGACTTTGTATGGCTACACCTTC. The chain joins TRBV30 to TRBJ1-2, with unresolved D. V lost 5 bases and J 5 bases, leaving 15 bases between the germline ends. Germline V gene lookup returns CDR1 GTSNPN and CDR2 SVGIG (reference sequence). CDR3 size: 13 residues.

This clone was observed a few times. This chain joins TRBV7-2 and TRBJ2-7; tentatively, D is TRBD1 (5 bases). Germline CDR1 is SGHTA and CDR2 is FQGNSA. V lost 4 bases to trimming and J lost 12 bases, with 13 bases between them. This CDR3 has 11 residues. The CDR3 DNA reads as TGTGCCAGCAGCTCAGGGAACCTCCGGTACTTC. It codes for CASSSGNLRYF.

V is TRBV11-3 and J is TRBJ2-2, with D uncertain. The ends were cut back, 0 bases at V and 6 bases at J, with 5 bases in the middle. CDR3 length equals 13 residues. CDR1 is SGHNT and CDR2 is YENEEA in the germline V gene. CDR3 amino acids: CASSLDGAGELFF. Written as DNA, the CDR3 is TGTGCCAGCAGCTTAGATGGTGCCGGGGAGCTGTTTTTT.

J is TRBJ1-1 and V is TRBV18, with D unresolved. V lost 4 bases and J lost 1, with 1 base in between. Germline V gives CDR1 KGHSH, CDR2 LQKENI. The CDR3 runs to 11 residues. CDR3 bases: TGTGCCAGCTCACAGAACACTGAAGCTTTCTTT. Encoded protein: CASSQNTEAFF.

This chain uses TRBV15 with TRBJ1-5; D gene unclear. This CDR3 has 12 amino acids. Per germline, CDR1 LNHNV and CDR2 YYDKDF (reference sequence). Trimming stripped 7 bases from V and 2 bases from J, with 6 bases between. CDR3 coding DNA: TGTGCCACCACCGGGGGCAATCAGCCCCAGCATTTT. Its translation: CATTGGNQPQHF. Variable domain in full (rest from reference TRBV15 and TRBJ1-5): DAMVIQNPRYQVTQFGKPVTLSCSQTLNHNVMYWYQQKSSQAPKLLFHYYDKDFNNEADTPDNFQSRRPNTSFCFLDIRSPGLGDTAMYLCATTGGNQPQHFGDGTRLSIL.